The rows below give T cell receptor beta chains drawn from one sample of a study of blood T cell repertoires in COVID-19. Method: immunoSEQ multiplex PCR; TCRdb's copy keeps in-frame clones and lacks some. The sample includes over 250,000 clones, around 91% seen only once; the top ten take around 12%. The sequenced sample consisted of peripheral blood. Receptor source: a woman aged 55-70 years with acute or convalescent COVID-19. Both conserved end residues are part of each CDR3. The D gene is left open where the match is weak. The size field is filled for only some rows; it gives once, few, many or a size class.

J gene: TRBJ2-1
V gene: TRBV7-3
D gene: TRBD2
clone size: NA
CDR3 protein: CASSPPLSSGRGYNEQFF
CDR3 DNA: TGTGCCAGCAGCCCCCCCCTTTCAAGCGGGAGAGGGTACAATGAGCAGTTCTTC

J gene: TRBJ1-5
V gene: TRBV6-2/TRBV6-3
D gene: NA
clone size: NA
CDR3 protein: CASSYGGAQNQPQHF
CDR3 DNA: TGTGCCAGCAGTTACGGGGGGGCGCAGAATCAGCCCCAGCATTTT

J gene: TRBJ2-5
V gene: TRBV6-4
D gene: TRBD2
clone size: NA
CDR3 protein: CASSDAGLAGDETPETQYF
CDR3 DNA: TGTGCCAGCAGTGATGCCGGACTAGCGGGAGATGAGACTCCAGAGACCCAGTACTTC

J gene: TRBJ2-7
V gene: TRBV7-3
D gene: TRBD1
clone size: NA
CDR3 protein: CASSLIWDRDGEQYF
CDR3 DNA: TGTGCCAGCAGCTTAATTTGGGACAGGGATGGCGAGCAGTACTTC

J gene: TRBJ1-3
V gene: TRBV6-1
D gene: NA
clone size: NA
CDR3 protein: CASSDVPTGNTIYF
CDR3 DNA: TGTGCCAGCAGTGATGTACCTACTGGAAACACCATATATTTT

J gene: TRBJ2-5
V gene: TRBV5-5
D gene: TRBD2
clone size: NA
CDR3 protein: CASSSGLAEGETQYF
CDR3 DNA: TGTGCCAGCAGCTCGGGACTAGCGGAGGGAGAGACCCAGTACTTC

J gene: TRBJ2-1
V gene: TRBV3-1/TRBV3-2
D gene: TRBD1
clone size: NA
CDR3 protein: CASRYNSGTGSYNEQFF
CDR3 DNA: TGTGCCAGCAGGTACAACTCCGGGACAGGGTCCTACAATGAGCAGTTCTTC

J gene: TRBJ2-5
V gene: TRBV7-6
D gene: TRBD2
clone size: NA
CDR3 protein: CASSLGPGLAGVETQYF
CDR3 DNA: TGTGCCAGCAGCTTAGGGCCGGGACTAGCGGGAGTAGAGACCCAGTACTTC

J gene: TRBJ1-1
V gene: TRBV6-5
D gene: TRBD1
clone size: NA
CDR3 protein: CASSYQDRGPEAFF
CDR3 DNA: TGTGCCAGCAGTTACCAGGACAGGGGCCCTGAAGCTTTCTTT

J gene: TRBJ2-7
V gene: TRBV19
D gene: NA
clone size: NA
CDR3 protein: CASSIGQTAYEQYF
CDR3 DNA: TGTGCCAGTAGTATAGGACAGACAGCCTACGAGCAGTACTTC

J gene: TRBJ2-1
V gene: TRBV5-5
D gene: TRBD1
clone size: NA
CDR3 protein: CASSGTANNEQFF
CDR3 DNA: TGTGCCAGCAGCGGGACAGCCAACAATGAGCAGTTCTTC

J gene: TRBJ1-2
V gene: TRBV30
D gene: NA
clone size: NA
CDR3 protein: CAWSATRQIGYGYTF
CDR3 DNA: TGTGCCTGGAGTGCCACCCGACAGATCGGCTATGGCTACACCTTC

J gene: TRBJ1-2
V gene: TRBV9
D gene: TRBD1
clone size: NA
CDR3 protein: CASSVGGQGYGYTF
CDR3 DNA: TGTGCCAGCAGCGTAGGGGGACAGGGCTATGGCTACACCTTC

J gene: TRBJ2-3
V gene: TRBV25-1
D gene: NA
clone size: NA
CDR3 protein: CASSESGVPVSTDTQYF
CDR3 DNA: TGTGCCAGCAGTGAATCAGGGGTGCCGGTTAGCACAGATACGCAGTATTTT

J gene: TRBJ1-4
V gene: TRBV19
D gene: NA
clone size: NA
CDR3 protein: CASSIPGATNEKLFF
CDR3 DNA: TGTGCCAGTAGTATCCCAGGGGCCACTAATGAAAAACTGTTTTTT

J gene: TRBJ1-5
V gene: TRBV7-9
D gene: TRBD1
clone size: NA
CDR3 protein: CASSWGQGSNQPQHF
CDR3 DNA: TGTGCCAGCAGCTGGGGACAGGGTAGCAATCAGCCCCAGCATTTT

J gene: TRBJ2-2
V gene: TRBV30
D gene: TRBD1
clone size: NA
CDR3 protein: CAWSPHLGQAGGLFF
CDR3 DNA: TGTGCCTGGAGTCCCCACCTCGGACAGGCCGGAGGGCTGTTTTTT

J gene: TRBJ2-7
V gene: TRBV4-3
D gene: NA
clone size: once
CDR3 protein: CASSQGRGNPSYEQYF
CDR3 DNA: TGCGCCAGCAGCCAAGGGCGGGGAAATCCCTCCTACGAGCAGTACTTC

J gene: TRBJ2-5
V gene: TRBV19
D gene: TRBD1
clone size: NA
CDR3 protein: CASKATGFQETQYF
CDR3 DNA: TGTGCCAGTAAGGCGACAGGGTTCCAAGAGACCCAGTACTTC

J gene: TRBJ2-7
V gene: TRBV7-9
D gene: NA
clone size: NA
CDR3 protein: CASTRRESYEQYF
CDR3 DNA: TGTGCCAGCACCCGTCGCGAGTCCTACGAGCAGTACTTC

J gene: TRBJ1-4
V gene: TRBV10-3
D gene: NA
clone size: NA
CDR3 protein: CAISPFNEKLFF
CDR3 DNA: TGTGCCATCAGCCCGTTTAATGAAAAACTGTTTTTT

J gene: TRBJ1-2
V gene: TRBV18
D gene: NA
clone size: NA
CDR3 protein: CASSDSGGHYGYTF
CDR3 DNA: TGTGCCAGCTCAGATAGCGGGGGGCACTATGGCTACACCTTC

J gene: TRBJ1-4
V gene: TRBV7-9
D gene: NA
clone size: NA
CDR3 protein: CASGGAPSHGEKLFF
CDR3 DNA: TGTGCCAGCGGGGGGGCCCCAAGCCACGGGGAAAAACTGTTTTTT

J gene: TRBJ2-6
V gene: TRBV7-2
D gene: NA
clone size: NA
CDR3 protein: CASSIRQRPDSGANVLTF
CDR3 DNA: TGTGCCAGCAGCATAAGACAGCGTCCTGACTCTGGGGCCAACGTCCTGACTTTC

J gene: TRBJ1-1
V gene: TRBV6-6
D gene: TRBD1
clone size: NA
CDR3 protein: CASSYTGGPTEAFF
CDR3 DNA: TGTGCCAGCAGTTACACAGGGGGCCCCACTGAAGCTTTCTTT

J gene: TRBJ1-1
V gene: TRBV12-5
D gene: NA
clone size: NA
CDR3 protein: CASGPGLEGTEAFF
CDR3 DNA: TGTGCTAGTGGTCCGGGACTGGAAGGGACTGAAGCTTTCTTT

J gene: TRBJ2-1
V gene: TRBV6-5
D gene: NA
clone size: few
CDR3 protein: CASRRDTGSYNEQFF
CDR3 DNA: TGTGCCAGCAGAAGAGACACCGGCTCCTACAATGAGCAGTTCTTC

J gene: TRBJ2-4
V gene: TRBV5-1
D gene: NA
clone size: NA
CDR3 protein: CASSLEGQIAKNIQYF
CDR3 DNA: TGCGCCAGCAGCTTGGAGGGGCAGATAGCCAAAAACATTCAGTACTTC

J gene: TRBJ2-2
V gene: TRBV4-2
D gene: TRBD1
clone size: once
CDR3 protein: CASSLSWDRGAGELFF
CDR3 DNA: TGTGCCAGCAGCCTCTCTTGGGACAGGGGAGCCGGGGAGCTGTTTTTT

J gene: TRBJ2-2
V gene: TRBV7-9
D gene: NA
clone size: NA
CDR3 protein: CASSRLAETNTGELFF
CDR3 DNA: TGTGCCAGCAGCCGCCTAGCAGAAACGAACACCGGGGAGCTGTTTTTT

J gene: TRBJ2-7
V gene: TRBV5-4
D gene: TRBD1
clone size: once
CDR3 protein: CASSFPGTGTYEQYF
CDR3 DNA: TGTGCCAGCAGCTTTCCCGGGACAGGGACCTACGAGCAGTACTTC

J gene: TRBJ1-2
V gene: TRBV19
D gene: NA
clone size: NA
CDR3 protein: CASSFRTVNYGYTF
CDR3 DNA: TGTGCCAGTAGTTTTCGGACAGTTAACTATGGCTACACCTTC

J gene: TRBJ2-5
V gene: TRBV19
D gene: TRBD2
clone size: NA
CDR3 protein: CASSAGLAGETQYF
CDR3 DNA: TGTGCCAGTAGTGCGGGACTAGCGGGGGAGACCCAGTACTTC

J gene: TRBJ1-2
V gene: TRBV7-2
D gene: TRBD1
clone size: NA
CDR3 protein: CASSSHTGGVYGYTF
CDR3 DNA: TGTGCCAGCAGCTCTCATACAGGGGGGGTCTATGGCTACACCTTC

J gene: TRBJ1-5
V gene: TRBV28
D gene: TRBD1
clone size: NA
CDR3 protein: CASSSWTGVGSNQPQHF
CDR3 DNA: TGTGCCAGCAGCTCCTGGACAGGGGTAGGTAGCAATCAGCCCCAGCATTTT

J gene: TRBJ1-5
V gene: TRBV6-5
D gene: TRBD1
clone size: once
CDR3 protein: CASSLRTGLQPQHF
CDR3 DNA: TGTGCCAGCAGTCTCAGGACAGGGCTTCAGCCCCAGCATTTT

J gene: TRBJ2-3
V gene: TRBV7-9
D gene: NA
clone size: NA
CDR3 protein: CASSSTGSAMPADTQYF
CDR3 DNA: TGTGCCAGCAGCTCAACCGGGTCCGCAATGCCAGCGGATACGCAGTATTTT

J gene: TRBJ1-1
V gene: TRBV5-1
D gene: TRBD1
clone size: NA
CDR3 protein: CASSPDRQGNTEAFF
CDR3 DNA: TGCGCCAGCAGCCCCGATCGACAGGGAAACACTGAAGCTTTCTTT

J gene: TRBJ1-4
V gene: TRBV15
D gene: TRBD1
clone size: NA
CDR3 protein: CATSRPFDRGNEKLFF
CDR3 DNA: TGTGCCACCAGCAGACCCTTCGACAGGGGAAATGAAAAACTGTTTTTT

J gene: TRBJ1-5
V gene: TRBV6-5
D gene: NA
clone size: NA
CDR3 protein: CASSTGSHSNQPQHF
CDR3 DNA: TGTGCCAGCAGTACAGGAAGCCATAGCAATCAGCCCCAGCATTTT

J gene: TRBJ1-1
V gene: TRBV19
D gene: NA
clone size: once
CDR3 protein: CASSKTENTEAFF
CDR3 DNA: TGTGCCAGTAGTAAGACAGAGAACACTGAAGCTTTCTTT